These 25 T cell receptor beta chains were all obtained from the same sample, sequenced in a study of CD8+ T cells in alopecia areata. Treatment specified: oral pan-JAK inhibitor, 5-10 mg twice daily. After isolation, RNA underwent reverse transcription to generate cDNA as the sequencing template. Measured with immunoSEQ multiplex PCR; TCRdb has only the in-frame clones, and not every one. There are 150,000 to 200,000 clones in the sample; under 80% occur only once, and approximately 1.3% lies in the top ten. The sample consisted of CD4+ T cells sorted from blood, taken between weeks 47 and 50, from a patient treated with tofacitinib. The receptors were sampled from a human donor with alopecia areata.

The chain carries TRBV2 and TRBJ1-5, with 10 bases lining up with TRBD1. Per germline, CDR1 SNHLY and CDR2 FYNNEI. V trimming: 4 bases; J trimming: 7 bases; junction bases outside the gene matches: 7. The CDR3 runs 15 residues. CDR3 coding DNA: TGTGCCAGCAGTGGGGGACAGGGGATGCGGCAGCCCCAGCATTTT. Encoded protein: CASSGGQGMRQPQHF.

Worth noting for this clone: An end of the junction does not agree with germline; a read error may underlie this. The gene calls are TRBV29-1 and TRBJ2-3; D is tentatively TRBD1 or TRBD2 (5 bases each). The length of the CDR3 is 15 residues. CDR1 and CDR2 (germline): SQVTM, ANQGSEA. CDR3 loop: CSVEGTAALSDTQYF. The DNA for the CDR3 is TGCAGCGTCGAAGGGACGGCCGCACTATCAGATACGCAGTATTTT.

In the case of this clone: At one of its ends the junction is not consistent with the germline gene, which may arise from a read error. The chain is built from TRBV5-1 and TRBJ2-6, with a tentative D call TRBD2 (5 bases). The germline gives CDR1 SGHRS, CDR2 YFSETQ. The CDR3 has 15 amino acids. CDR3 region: CASSEGDSRANVLTF. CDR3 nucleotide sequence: TGCGCCAGCAGCGAGGGTGACTCTAGGGCCAACGTCCTGACTTTC.

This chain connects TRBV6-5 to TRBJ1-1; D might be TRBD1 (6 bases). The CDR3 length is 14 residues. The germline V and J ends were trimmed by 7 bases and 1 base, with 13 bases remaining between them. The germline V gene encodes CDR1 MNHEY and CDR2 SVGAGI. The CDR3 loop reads CASNRGPWNTEAFF. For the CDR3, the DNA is TGTGCCAGCAACCGGGGGCCTTGGAACACTGAAGCTTTCTTT.

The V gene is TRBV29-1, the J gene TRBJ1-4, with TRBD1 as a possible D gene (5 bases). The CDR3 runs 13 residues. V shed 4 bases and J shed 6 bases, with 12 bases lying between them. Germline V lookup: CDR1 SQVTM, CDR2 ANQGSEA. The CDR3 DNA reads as TGCAGCGTTGGGTCGTCGGGGGATGAAAAACTGTTTTTT. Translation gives CSVGSSGDEKLFF.

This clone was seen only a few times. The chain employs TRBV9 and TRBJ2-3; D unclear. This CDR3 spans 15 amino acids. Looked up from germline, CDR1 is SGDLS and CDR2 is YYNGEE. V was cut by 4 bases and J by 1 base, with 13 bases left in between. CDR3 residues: CASSPPPFGTDTQYF. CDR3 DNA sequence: TGTGCCAGCAGCCCTCCCCCGTTTGGCACAGATACGCAGTATTTT.

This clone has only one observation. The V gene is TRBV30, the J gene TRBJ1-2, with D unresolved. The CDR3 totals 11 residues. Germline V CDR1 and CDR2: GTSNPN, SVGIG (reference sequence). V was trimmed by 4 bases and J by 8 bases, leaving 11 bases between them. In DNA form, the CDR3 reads TGTGCCTGGAATTCGGCGTCAGGCTACACCTTC. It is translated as CAWNSASGYTF.

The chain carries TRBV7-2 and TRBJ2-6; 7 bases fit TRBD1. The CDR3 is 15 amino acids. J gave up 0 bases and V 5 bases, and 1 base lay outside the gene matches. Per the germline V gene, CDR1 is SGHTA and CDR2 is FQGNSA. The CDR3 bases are TGTGCCAGCAGCCCAGGGGGCTCTGGGGCCAACGTCCTGACTTTC. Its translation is CASSPGGSGANVLTF.

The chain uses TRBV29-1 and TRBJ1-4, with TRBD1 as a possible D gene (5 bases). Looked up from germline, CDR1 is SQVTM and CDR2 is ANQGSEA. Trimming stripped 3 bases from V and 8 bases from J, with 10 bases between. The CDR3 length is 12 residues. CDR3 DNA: TGCAGCGTTGAGGGGGGACCGGAAAAACTGTTTTTT. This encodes CSVEGGPEKLFF. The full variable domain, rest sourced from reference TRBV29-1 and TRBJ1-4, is SAVISQKPSRDICQRGTSLTIQCQVDSQVTMMFWYRQQPGQSLTLIATANQGSEATYESGFVIDKFPISRPNLTFSTLTVSNMSPEDSSIYLCSVEGGPEKLFFGSGTQLSVL.

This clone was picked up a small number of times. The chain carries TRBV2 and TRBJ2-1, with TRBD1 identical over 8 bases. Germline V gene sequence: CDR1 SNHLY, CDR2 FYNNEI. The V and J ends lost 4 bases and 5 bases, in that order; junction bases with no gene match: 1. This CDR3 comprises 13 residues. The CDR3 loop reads CASSVDRDNEQFF. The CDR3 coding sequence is TGTGCCAGCAGTGTGGACAGGGACAATGAGCAGTTCTTC. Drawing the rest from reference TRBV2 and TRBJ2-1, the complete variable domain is EPEVTQTPSHQVTQMGQEVILRCVPISNHLYFYWYRQILGQKVEFLVSFYNNEISEKSEIFDDQFSVERPDGSNFTLKIRSTKLEDSAMYFCASSVDRDNEQFFGPGTRLTVL.

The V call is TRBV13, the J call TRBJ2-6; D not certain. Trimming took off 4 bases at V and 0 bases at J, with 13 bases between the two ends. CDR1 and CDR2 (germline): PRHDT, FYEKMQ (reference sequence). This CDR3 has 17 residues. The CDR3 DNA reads TGTGCCAGCAGCTCGTCAATGGGCCTCTCTGGGGCCAACGTCCTGACTTTC. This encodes CASSSSMGLSGANVLTF.

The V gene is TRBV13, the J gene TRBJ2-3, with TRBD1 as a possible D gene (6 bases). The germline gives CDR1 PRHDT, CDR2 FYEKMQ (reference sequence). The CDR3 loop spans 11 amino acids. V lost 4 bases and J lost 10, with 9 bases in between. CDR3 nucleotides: TGTGCCAGCAGCTCCTCAGGGGCGCAGTATTTT. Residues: CASSSSGAQYF.

The CDR3 is CASSLVASGDMGTQYF. The CDR3 DNA follows: TGTGCCAGCAGCTTAGTGGCTAGCGGGGACATGGGGACCCAGTACTTC. The gene calls are TRBV11-2 and TRBJ2-5, with 9 bases aligning to TRBD2. Germline trimming cut 1 base from V and 7 bases from J; bases unmatched to any gene: 10. Germline V gene sequence: CDR1 SGHAT, CDR2 FQNNGV. The CDR3 covers 16 residues.

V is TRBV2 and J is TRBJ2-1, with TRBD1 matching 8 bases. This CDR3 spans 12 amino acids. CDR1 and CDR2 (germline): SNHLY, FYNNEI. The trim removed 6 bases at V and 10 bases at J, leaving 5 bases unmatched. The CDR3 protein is CASRVQGGEQFF. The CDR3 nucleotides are TGTGCCAGCAGGGTACAGGGGGGCGAGCAGTTCTTC. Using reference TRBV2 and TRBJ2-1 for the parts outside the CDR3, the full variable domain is EPEVTQTPSHQVTQMGQEVILRCVPISNHLYFYWYRQILGQKVEFLVSFYNNEISEKSEIFDDQFSVERPDGSNFTLKIRSTKLEDSAMYFCASRVQGGEQFFGPGTRLTVL.

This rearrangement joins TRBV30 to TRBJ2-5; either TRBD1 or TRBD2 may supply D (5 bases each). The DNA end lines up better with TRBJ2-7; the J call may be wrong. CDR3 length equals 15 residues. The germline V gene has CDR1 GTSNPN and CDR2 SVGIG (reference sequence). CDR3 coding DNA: TGTGCCTGGAGTTTTCCCGGGACGGCAGCCTACGAGCAGTACTTC. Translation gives CAWSFPGTAAYEQYF.

This CDR3 reads CATSREGGTYEQYF. CDR3 bases: TGTGCCACCAGCAGAGAAGGAGGAACCTACGAGCAGTACTTC. V and J are TRBV15 and TRBJ2-7; a possible D gene is TRBD2 (5 bases). The CDR3 loop spans 14 amino acids. The germline CDR1 and CDR2 sequences are LNHNV and YYDKDF (reference sequence). V lost 0 bases and J 2 bases, leaving 8 bases between the germline ends.

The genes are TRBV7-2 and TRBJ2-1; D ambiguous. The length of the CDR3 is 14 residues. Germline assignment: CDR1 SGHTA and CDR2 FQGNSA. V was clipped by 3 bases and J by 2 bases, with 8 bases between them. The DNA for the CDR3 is TGTGCCAGCAGCTTGCGGTCCGCCTACAATGAGCAGTTCTTC. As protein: CASSLRSAYNEQFF.

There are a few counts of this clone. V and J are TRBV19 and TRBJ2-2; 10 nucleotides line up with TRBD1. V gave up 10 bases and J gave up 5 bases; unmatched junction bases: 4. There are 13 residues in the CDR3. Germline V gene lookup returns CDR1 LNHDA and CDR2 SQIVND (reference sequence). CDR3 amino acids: CATDRGLTGELFF. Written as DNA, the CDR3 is TGTGCCACGGACAGGGGGTTGACCGGGGAGCTGTTTTTT.

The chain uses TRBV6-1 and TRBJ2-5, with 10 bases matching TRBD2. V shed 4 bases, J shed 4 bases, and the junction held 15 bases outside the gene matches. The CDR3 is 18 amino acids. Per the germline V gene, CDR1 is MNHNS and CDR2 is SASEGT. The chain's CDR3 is CASSARTSGYDSRETQYF. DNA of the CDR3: TGTGCCAGCAGTGCCCGGACTAGCGGATACGATAGTAGAGAGACCCAGTACTTC.

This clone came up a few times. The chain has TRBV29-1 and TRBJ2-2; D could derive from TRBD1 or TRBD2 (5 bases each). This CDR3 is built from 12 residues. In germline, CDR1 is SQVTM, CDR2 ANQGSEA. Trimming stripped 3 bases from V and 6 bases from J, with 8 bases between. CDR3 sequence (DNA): TGCAGCGTTGAGGGGACGGCCGGGGAGCTGTTTTTT. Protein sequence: CSVEGTAGELFF.

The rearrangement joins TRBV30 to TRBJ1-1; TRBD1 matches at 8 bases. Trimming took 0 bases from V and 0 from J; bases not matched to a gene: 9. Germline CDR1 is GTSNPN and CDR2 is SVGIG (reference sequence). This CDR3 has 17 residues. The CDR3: CAWSVQQGAFMNTEAFF. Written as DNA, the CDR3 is TGTGCCTGGAGTGTACAGCAGGGGGCATTTATGAACACTGAAGCTTTCTTT.

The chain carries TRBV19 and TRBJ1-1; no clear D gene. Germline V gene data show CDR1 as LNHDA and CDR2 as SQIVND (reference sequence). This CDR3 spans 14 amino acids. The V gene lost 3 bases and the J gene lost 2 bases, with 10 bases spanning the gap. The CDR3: CASSMSGRNTEAFF. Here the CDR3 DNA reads TGTGCCAGTAGTATGTCTGGAAGAAACACTGAAGCTTTCTTT.

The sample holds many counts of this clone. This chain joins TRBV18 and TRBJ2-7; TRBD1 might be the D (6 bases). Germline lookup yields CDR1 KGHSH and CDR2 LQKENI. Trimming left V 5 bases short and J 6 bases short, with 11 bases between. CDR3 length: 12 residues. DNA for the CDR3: TGTGCCAGCTCAACGAGCAGGGGCGAGCAGTACTTC. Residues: CASSTSRGEQYF.

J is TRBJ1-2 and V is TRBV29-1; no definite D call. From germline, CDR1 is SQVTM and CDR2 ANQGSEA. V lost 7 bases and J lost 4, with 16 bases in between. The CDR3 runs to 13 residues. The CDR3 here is CSAGEGSGYGYTF. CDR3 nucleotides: TGCAGCGCTGGTGAAGGGTCGGGCTATGGCTACACCTTC.

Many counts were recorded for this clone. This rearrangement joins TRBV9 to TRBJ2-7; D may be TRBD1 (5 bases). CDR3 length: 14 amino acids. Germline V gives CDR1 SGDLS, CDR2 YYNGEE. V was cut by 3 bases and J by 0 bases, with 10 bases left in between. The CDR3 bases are TGTGCCAGCAGCGCGAGCAGGGCCTCCTACGAGCAGTACTTC. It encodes CASSASRASYEQYF. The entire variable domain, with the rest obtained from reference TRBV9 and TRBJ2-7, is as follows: DSGVTQTPKHLITATGQRVTLRCSPRSGDLSVYWYQQSLDQGLQFLIQYYNGEERAKGNILERFSAQQFPDLHSELNLSSLELGDSALYFCASSASRASYEQYFGPGTRLTVT.